Detailed here is one T cell receptor beta chain. V was pared by 4 bases and J by 4 bases, with 6 bases between. The CDR3 is 11 amino acids. Germline V gene sequence: CDR1 GTSNPN, CDR2 SVGIG (reference sequence). This sample is part of a study of patients and donors after allogeneic stem cell transplantation. Each CDR3 protein gets one entry after TCRdb re-called the RT-PCR reads with MiXCR. The sample yields under 200,000 distinct CDR3 sequences, about 24% seen once. The sequence was obtained from a human donor who was either an allogeneic HSCT recipient or a stem cell or donor lymphocyte infusion donor (not recorded which). It is not recorded whose cells these are; they may come from a transplant donor. V gene TRBV30 combines with J gene TRBJ2-3; no clear D gene. The sample taken for sequencing was blood, either unsorted or a sorted T cell fraction (not recorded which). This CDR3 is CAWKRADTQYF. DNA of the CDR3: TGTGCCTGGAAGCGTGCAGATACGCAGTATTTT. The whole variable domain, filled in from reference TRBV30 and TRBJ2-3, reads SQTIHQWPATLVQPVGSPLSLECTVEGTSNPNLYWYRQAAGRGLQLLFYSVGIGQISSEVPQNLSASRPQDRQFILSSKKLLLSDSGFYLCAWKRADTQYFGPGTRLTVL.